This entry lists 7 T cell receptor beta chains sequenced from one sample in a study of sequential checkpoint blockade in melanoma. Produced via immunoSEQ multiplex PCR; TCRdb's table is partial and in-frame only. The table lists 3,500 to 4,500 clones, roughly half of them singletons, with 40% to 45% in the top ten. Treatment specified: randomized to nivolumab then ipilimumab (arm A) or the reverse (arm B). Sequencing was performed on CD8+ T cells sorted from blood (inferred from file names), taken from a patient given nivolumab and ipilimumab in sequence. All receptors derive from a human donor with melanoma.

The V and J genes are TRBV7-9 and TRBJ2-7, with 8 nucleotides matching TRBD1. This CDR3 comprises 15 residues. Per germline, CDR1 SEHNR and CDR2 FQNEAQ (reference sequence). The ends lost 6 bases at V and 0 bases at J; junction bases unmatched: 7. The CDR3 nucleotides read TGTGCCAGCAGACAGGACAGGGCGAGCTCCTACGAGCAGTACTTC. Its translation is CASRQDRASSYEQYF.

This chain links TRBV7-9 with TRBJ1-4; 8 positions agree with TRBD1. The V segment lost 5 bases and the J segment 8 bases; nucleotides outside the gene matches: 13. Germline-derived CDR1 and CDR2 are SEHNR and FQNEAQ (reference sequence). CDR3 length: 16 residues. DNA for the CDR3: TGTGCCAGCAGCGGACAGGGAGGGAGGCGATGGGAAAAACTGTTTTTT. Translated: CASSGQGGRRWEKLFF. Based on the CDR3 plus reference TRBV7-9 and TRBJ1-4, the full variable domain is DTGVSQNPRHKITKRGQNVTFRCDPISEHNRLYWYRQTLGQGPEFLTYFQNEAQLEKSRLLSDRFSAERPKGSFSTLEIQRTEQGDSAMYLCASSGQGGRRWEKLFFGSGTQLSVL.

This clone rates as medium-sized (0.01 to 0.1%). Other DNA sequences in the same sample also yield this CDR3. The chain is built from TRBV4-3 and TRBJ2-7; 10 bases fit TRBD1. J gave up 1 base and V 3 bases, and 6 bases lay outside the gene matches. Looked up from germline, CDR1 is LGHNA and CDR2 is YSLEER. CDR3 length: 16 amino acids. Here the CDR3 DNA reads TGCGCCAGCAGCCATTCCGGGACAGGGGAGTCCTACGAGCAGTACTTC. The encoded protein is CASSHSGTGESYEQYF.

V and J are TRBV4-2 and TRBJ2-7; tentative D call: TRBD2 (5 bases). Germline V gene lookup returns CDR1 LGHNA and CDR2 YNFKEQ. This CDR3 is built from 15 residues. Trimming pared 0 bases from V and 0 bases from J, leaving 9 bases between. The CDR3 sequence: CASSQEGDYSYEQYF. CDR3 sequence (DNA): TGTGCCAGCAGCCAAGAAGGAGACTACTCCTACGAGCAGTACTTC.

The chain joins TRBV29-1 to TRBJ2-7; the D is unclear. The V gene's germline CDR1 is SQVTM and CDR2 ANQGSEA. There are 12 residues in the CDR3. V lost 4 bases to trimming and J lost 2 bases, with 9 bases between them. The CDR3 spells CSVGHAAYEQYF. As DNA, the CDR3 is TGCAGCGTTGGGCACGCAGCCTACGAGCAGTACTTC.

This clone was observed once. The CDR3 bases are TGTGCCAGCAGTTACTCTACTAGCGGGATACCCTACGAGCAGTACTTC. It encodes CASSYSTSGIPYEQYF. This chain links TRBV6-5 with TRBJ2-7; 10 nucleotides line up with TRBD2. Trimming at V came to 0 bases and at J to 2 bases, leaving 4 bases not matched to a gene. This CDR3 is 16 amino acids long. The germline CDR1 and CDR2 sequences are MNHEY and SVGAGI.

This clone rates as medium-sized. The chain carries TRBV7-6 and TRBJ1-6; D not certain. With 3 bases removed from V and 3 bases from J, the gap between germline ends came to 15 bases. The CDR3 totals 17 residues. Per the germline V gene, CDR1 is SGHVS and CDR2 is FNYEAQ. DNA of the CDR3: TGTGCCAGCAGCTTCGAGGGCCCACCCGACTATAATTCACCCCTCCACTTT. Translating gives CASSFEGPPDYNSPLHF.